This T cell receptor beta chain is drawn from a study of radiation and T cells in renal cell carcinoma. Time point in this sample: blood 4 weeks post-SBRT, at nephrectomy. Treatment here: 15 Gy SBRT to primary tumor, nephrectomy 4 weeks later. Assay used: immunoSEQ multiplex PCR; TCRdb lists only in-frame clones, some missing. Here the sample spans some 43,000 clones, 65% to 85% being singletons. CDR3 length: 14 residues. V lost 3 bases and J lost 0, with 7 bases in between. Germline CDR1 reads PRHDT; CDR2 reads FYEKMQ (reference sequence). The clonotype comes from a woman in her 70s with renal cell carcinoma. The rearrangement uses TRBV13 and TRBJ2-3, with a possible D match to TRBD1 (6 bases). Sequences were derived from blood, sampled from a patient whose treatment included radiotherapy and nephrectomy. The CDR3 here is CASSFQGSTDTQYF. The CDR3 DNA follows: TGTGCCAGCAGCTTTCAGGGGAGCACAGATACGCAGTATTTT.